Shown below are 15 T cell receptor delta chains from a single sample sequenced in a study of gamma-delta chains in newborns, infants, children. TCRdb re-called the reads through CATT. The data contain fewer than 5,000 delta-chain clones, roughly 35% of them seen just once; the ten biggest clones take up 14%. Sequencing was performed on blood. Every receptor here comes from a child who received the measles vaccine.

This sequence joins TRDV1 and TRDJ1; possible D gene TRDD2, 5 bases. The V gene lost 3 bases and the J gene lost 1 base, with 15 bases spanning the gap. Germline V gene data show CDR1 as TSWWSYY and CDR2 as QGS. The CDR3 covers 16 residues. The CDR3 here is CALGEQLFRATDKLIF. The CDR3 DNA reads TGTGCTCTTGGGGAGCAACTCTTCCGGGCCACCGATAAACTCATCTTT.

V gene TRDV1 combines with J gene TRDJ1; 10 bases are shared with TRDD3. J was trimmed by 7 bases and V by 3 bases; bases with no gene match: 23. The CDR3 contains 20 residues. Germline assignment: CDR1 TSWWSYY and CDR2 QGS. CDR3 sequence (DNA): TGTGCTCTTGGGGATATTCCTACTGGTTGGGGGATACAAGGAGAGGCTAAACTCATCTTT. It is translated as CALGDIPTGWGIQGEAKLIF.

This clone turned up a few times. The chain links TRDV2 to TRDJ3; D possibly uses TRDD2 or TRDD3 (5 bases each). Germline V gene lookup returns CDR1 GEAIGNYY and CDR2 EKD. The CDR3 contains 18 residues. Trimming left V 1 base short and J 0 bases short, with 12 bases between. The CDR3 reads CACDTGTYSSWDTRQMFF. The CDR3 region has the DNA TGTGCCTGTGACACGGGGACCTACAGCTCCTGGGACACCCGACAGATGTTTTTC.

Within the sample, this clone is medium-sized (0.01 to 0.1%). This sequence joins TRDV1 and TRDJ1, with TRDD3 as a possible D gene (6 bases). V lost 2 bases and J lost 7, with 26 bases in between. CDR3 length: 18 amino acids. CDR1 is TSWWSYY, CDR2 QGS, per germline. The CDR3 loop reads CALGEMIRDTILGGKLIF. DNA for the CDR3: TGTGCTCTTGGGGAAATGATCCGAGATACTATACTTGGGGGTAAACTCATCTTT.

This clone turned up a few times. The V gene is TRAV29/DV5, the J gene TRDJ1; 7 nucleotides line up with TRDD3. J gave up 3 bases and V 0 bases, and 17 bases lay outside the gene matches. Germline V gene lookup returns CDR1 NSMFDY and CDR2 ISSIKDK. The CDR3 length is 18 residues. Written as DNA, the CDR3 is TGTGCAGCAAGCGATGACTCCCATCGGGTGGGGGACCCCGATAAACTCATCTTT. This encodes CAASDDSHRVGDPDKLIF.

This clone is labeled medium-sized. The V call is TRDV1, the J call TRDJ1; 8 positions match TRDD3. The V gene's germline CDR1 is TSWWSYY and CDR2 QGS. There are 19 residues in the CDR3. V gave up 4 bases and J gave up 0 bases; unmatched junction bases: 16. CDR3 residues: CALGVLGILGGPYTDKLIF. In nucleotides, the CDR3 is TGTGCTCTTGGGGTACTGGGGATACTGGGGGGCCCGTACACCGATAAACTCATCTTT.

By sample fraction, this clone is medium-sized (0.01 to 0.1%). CDR3 sequence: CAASALGDSSWDTRQMFF. In DNA form, the CDR3 reads TGTGCAGCAAGCGCGCTGGGGGATAGCTCCTGGGACACCCGACAGATGTTTTTC. The chain combines TRAV29/DV5 with TRDJ3; 10 positions match TRDD3. The CDR3 has 18 residues. The germline V gene encodes CDR1 NSMFDY and CDR2 ISSIKDK. V was pared by 0 bases and J by 0 bases, with 3 bases of the junction left unmatched.

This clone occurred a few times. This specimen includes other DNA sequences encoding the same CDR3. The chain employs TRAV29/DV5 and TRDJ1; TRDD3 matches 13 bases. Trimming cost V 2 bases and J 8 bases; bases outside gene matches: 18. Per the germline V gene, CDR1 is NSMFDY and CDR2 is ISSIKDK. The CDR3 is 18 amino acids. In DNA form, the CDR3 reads TGTGCAGCAAGACCTAGTGCGGTACTGGGGGATACGTTTAGGAAACTCATCTTT. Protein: CAARPSAVLGDTFRKLIF.

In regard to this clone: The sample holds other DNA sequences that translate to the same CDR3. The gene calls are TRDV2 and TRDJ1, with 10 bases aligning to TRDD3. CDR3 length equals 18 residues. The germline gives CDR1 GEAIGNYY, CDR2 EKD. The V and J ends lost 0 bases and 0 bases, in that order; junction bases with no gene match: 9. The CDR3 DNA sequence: TGTGCCTGTGACACCGTCGGGCTCACTGGGGGATACACCGATAAACTCATCTTT. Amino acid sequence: CACDTVGLTGGYTDKLIF.

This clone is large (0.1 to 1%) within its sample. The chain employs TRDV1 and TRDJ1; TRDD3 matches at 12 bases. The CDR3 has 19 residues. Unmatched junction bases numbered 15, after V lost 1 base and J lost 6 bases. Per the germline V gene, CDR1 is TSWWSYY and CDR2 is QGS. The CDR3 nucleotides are TGTGCTCTTGGGGAACCTCCCTTCAGTGACTGGGGGATACAATATAAACTCATCTTT. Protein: CALGEPPFSDWGIQYKLIF.

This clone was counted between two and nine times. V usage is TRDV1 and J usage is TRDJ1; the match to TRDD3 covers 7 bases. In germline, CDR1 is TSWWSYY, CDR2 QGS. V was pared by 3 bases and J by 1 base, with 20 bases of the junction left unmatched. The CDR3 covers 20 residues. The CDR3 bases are TGTGCTCTTGGGGATCTGCCCCTAGGGCGTGAAAGGGATACCACCGATAAACTCATCTTT. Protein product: CALGDLPLGRERDTTDKLIF.

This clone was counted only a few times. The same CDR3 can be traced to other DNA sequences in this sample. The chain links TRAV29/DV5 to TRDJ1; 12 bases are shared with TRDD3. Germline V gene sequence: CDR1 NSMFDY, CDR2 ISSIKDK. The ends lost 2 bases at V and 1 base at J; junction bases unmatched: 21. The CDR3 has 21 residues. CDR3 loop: CAARRYTFLGDTRPGTDKLIF. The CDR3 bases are TGTGCAGCAAGGAGATACACTTTTCTGGGGGATACGCGTCCGGGCACCGATAAACTCATCTTT.

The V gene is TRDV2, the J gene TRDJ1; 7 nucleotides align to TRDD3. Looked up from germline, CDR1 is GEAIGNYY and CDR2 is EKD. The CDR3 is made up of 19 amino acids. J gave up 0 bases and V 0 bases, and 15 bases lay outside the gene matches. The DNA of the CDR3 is TGTGCCTGTGACACCGGAGGTTGGGGGACTATACCGTACACCGATAAACTCATCTTT. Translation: CACDTGGWGTIPYTDKLIF.

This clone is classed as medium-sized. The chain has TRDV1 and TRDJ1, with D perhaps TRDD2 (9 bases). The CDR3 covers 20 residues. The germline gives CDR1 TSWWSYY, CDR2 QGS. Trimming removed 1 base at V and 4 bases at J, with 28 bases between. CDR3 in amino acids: CALGEPPAFLRRWGIDKLIF. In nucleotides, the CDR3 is TGTGCTCTTGGGGAACCCCCTGCCTTCCTACGTCGGTGGGGGATCGATAAACTCATCTTT.

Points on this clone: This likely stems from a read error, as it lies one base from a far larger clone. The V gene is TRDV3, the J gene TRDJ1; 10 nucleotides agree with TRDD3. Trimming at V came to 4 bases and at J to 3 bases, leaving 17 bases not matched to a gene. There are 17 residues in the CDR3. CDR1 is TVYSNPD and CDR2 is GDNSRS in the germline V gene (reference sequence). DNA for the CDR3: TGTGCCTCCGAGTTCCCACCTGACTGGGGGATCGCCGATAAACTCATCTTT. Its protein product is CASEFPPDWGIADKLIF.